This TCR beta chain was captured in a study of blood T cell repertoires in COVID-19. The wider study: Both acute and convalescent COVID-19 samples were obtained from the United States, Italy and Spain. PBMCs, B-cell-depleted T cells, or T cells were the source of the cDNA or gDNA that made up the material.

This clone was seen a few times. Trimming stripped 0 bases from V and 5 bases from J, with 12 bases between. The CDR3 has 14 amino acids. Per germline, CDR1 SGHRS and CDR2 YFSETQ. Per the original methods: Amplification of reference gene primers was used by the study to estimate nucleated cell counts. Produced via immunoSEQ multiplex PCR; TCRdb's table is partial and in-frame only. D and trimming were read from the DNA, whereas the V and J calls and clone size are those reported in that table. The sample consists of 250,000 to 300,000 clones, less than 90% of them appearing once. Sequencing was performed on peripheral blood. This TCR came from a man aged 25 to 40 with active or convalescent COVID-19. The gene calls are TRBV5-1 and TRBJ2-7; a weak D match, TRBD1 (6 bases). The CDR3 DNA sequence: TGCGCCAGCAGCTTGGAGGCCAGGGGCCACGAGCAGTACTTC. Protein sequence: CASSLEARGHEQYF.